The 10 T cell receptor beta chains below come from one sample, sequenced in a study of OX40 agonist ivuxolimab in advanced cancers. To prepare the library, the immunoSEQ multiplex PCR assay was applied. The table comes from immuneACCESS by way of TCRdb, which keeps in-frame sequences with V and J called. Part of the clones is missing from these tables; in studies checked, under half for an unresolved V gene and the rest for unknown reasons. The sample table contains tens of thousands of clones; only one count was recorded for around 77% of them. The top ten clonotypes cover 2% to 2.5% of the sample. The specimen comprised CD4+ or CD8+ T cells sorted from blood, sampled in a trial of the OX40 agonist ivuxolimab. These TCRs come from an adult with an advanced solid tumor such as melanoma, head and neck, liver or kidney cancer.

The J gene is TRBJ2-5, the V gene TRBV20-1; D gene unclear. Trimming cost V 3 bases and J 3 bases, with 5 bases left between them. The CDR3 sequence is 11 residues long. CDR1 and CDR2 (germline): DFQATT, SNEGSKA (reference sequence). The CDR3 reads CSASQEETQYF. CDR3 bases: TGCAGTGCTAGCCAAGAAGAGACCCAGTACTTC.

V and J are TRBV5-1 and TRBJ2-7, with D unclear. Germline CDR1 SGHRS, CDR2 YFSETQ. This CDR3 contains 14 residues. Trimming removed 6 bases at V and 0 bases at J, with 13 bases between. Here the CDR3 DNA reads TGCGCCAGCACGAAGGATCCTAGCTCCTACGAGCAGTACTTC. Its protein is CASTKDPSSYEQYF.

V usage is TRBV27 and J usage is TRBJ2-7; 9 nucleotides match TRBD2. The CDR3 spans 14 residues. Germline assignment: CDR1 MNHEY and CDR2 SMNVEV (reference sequence). V was clipped by 5 bases and J by 4 bases; unmatched bases: 6. This chain's CDR3 is CASSRAGGVYEQYF. The CDR3 DNA is TGTGCCAGCAGTAGGGCGGGAGGGGTATACGAGCAGTACTTC.

The chain has TRBV28 and TRBJ2-4; 10 nucleotides match TRBD1. The CDR3 is 18 amino acids. Losses at the gene ends were 3 bases for V and 0 bases for J; bases not matched to a gene: 8. CDR1 is MDHEN, CDR2 SYDVKM, per germline. The CDR3 nucleotides read TGTGCCAGCAGTTTGAGGGGACAGGGGTTTGGAGCCAAAAACATTCAGTACTTC. It encodes CASSLRGQGFGAKNIQYF.

This clone turned up a few times. The rearrangement joins TRBV6-1 to TRBJ1-1; the match to TRBD1 covers 9 bases. CDR3 size: 15 residues. V dropped 4 bases and J dropped 5; count of bases not matched to a gene: 8. The V gene's germline CDR1 is MNHNS and CDR2 SASEGT. For the CDR3, the DNA is TGTGCCAGCAGTGGTTCCGGGACAGGGATGACTGAAGCTTTCTTT. As protein: CASSGSGTGMTEAFF.

The gene calls are TRBV2 and TRBJ2-1; 10 nucleotides agree with TRBD2. J lost 7 bases, V lost 2 bases, and 8 bases had no gene match. Germline V CDR1 and CDR2: SNHLY, FYNNEI. The length of the CDR3 is 16 residues. CDR3 region: CASSETLAGVGNEQFF. The CDR3 DNA is TGTGCCAGCAGTGAAACCCTAGCGGGAGTAGGGAATGAGCAGTTCTTC.

This clone is medium-sized (0.01 to 0.1%) within its sample. This chain uses TRBV5-1 with TRBJ2-7, with TRBD2 matching 8 bases. The CDR3 consists of 15 residues. J lost 3 bases, V lost 3 bases, and 8 bases had no gene match. From germline, CDR1 is SGHRS and CDR2 YFSETQ. CDR3 region: CASSSPSGSGYEQYF. The CDR3 bases are TGCGCCAGCAGCTCGCCAAGCGGGAGTGGCTACGAGCAGTACTTC.

The chain recombines TRBV11-1 with TRBJ2-1, with 7 positions matching TRBD2. The V segment lost 1 base and the J segment 0 bases; nucleotides outside the gene matches: 3. The germline V gene encodes CDR1 SGHAT and CDR2 FQDESV (reference sequence). There are 16 residues in the CDR3. In DNA form, the CDR3 reads TGTGCCAGCAGCTTAGGTGGGGAGGGCTCCTACAATGAGCAGTTCTTC. This gives the protein CASSLGGEGSYNEQFF.

The rearrangement uses TRBV10-3 and TRBJ2-3; D gene ambiguous. V lost 6 bases and J lost 4, with 8 bases in between. The CDR3 length is 12 residues. The V gene's germline CDR1 is ENHRY and CDR2 SYGVKD. The CDR3 is CAISDRSDTQYF. CDR3 sequence (DNA): TGTGCCATCAGCGACCGCTCAGATACGCAGTATTTT.

This clone was found once. The chain couples TRBV19 to TRBJ2-3; tentatively, D is TRBD2 (6 bases). Deletions cut 3 bases from V and 2 bases from J, with 18 bases between. Germline CDR1 LNHDA, CDR2 SQIVND (reference sequence). This CDR3 contains 17 residues. For the CDR3, the DNA is TGTGCCAGTAGTATGGGAAGTTCTAGCGCCTTCACAGATACGCAGTATTTT. Amino acid sequence: CASSMGSSSAFTDTQYF.